This T cell receptor beta chain was retrieved from a study of cytomegalovirus exposure and HLA in healthy donors. Study-level points and caveats: According to an earlier analysis, most TCR beta V segments yielded productive rearrangements about 87% or about 30% of the time.

CDR1 and CDR2 from the germline V gene are SGHRS and YFSETQ. With V trimmed by 3 bases and J by 5 bases, 11 bases remained unmatched. The CDR3 runs to 18 residues. The PCR used 60 Vbeta and 13 Jbeta primers. Clones were read by immunoSEQ multiplex PCR, and TCRdb kept only the in-frame ones, dropping some. The sample shows more than 150,000 clones, 84% of them seen only once. With respect to this clone: Its antigen is unknown.

The chain links TRBV5-1 to TRBJ2-2; 12 bases line up with TRBD2. The TCR was taken from a boy between 10 and 17 years old in good health and CMV-seronegative. Sequencing used PBMCs. In DNA form, the CDR3 reads TGCGCCAGCAGCTCAGGGCTAGCGGGAGGGTTCGGAACCGGGGAGCTGTTTTTT. Translating gives CASSSGLAGGFGTGELFF.